This section outlines one TCR beta chain sequence together with its context. The sample originates from a study of high-grade serous ovarian cancer treatment subgroups. Sequencing was performed with immunoSEQ multiplex PCR; in TCRdb, only in-frame clones are kept and a portion is missing. The sample includes about 12,000 clones, 88% of them seen just once. The tumor samples were collected prior to definitive surgery or chemotherapy. The CDR3 consists of 11 residues. CDR1 and CDR2 from the germline V gene are MDHEN and SYDVKM. V dropped 5 bases and J dropped 14 bases, with 13 bases sitting between them.

This TCR came from a human donor with high-grade serous ovarian cancer. The sample was tumor tissue. V gene TRBV28 combines with J gene TRBJ2-4; D possibly corresponds to TRBD2 (6 bases). In nucleotides, the CDR3 is TGTGCCAGCAGTCGGGGACTGTGGGAGTACTTC. This gives the protein CASSRGLWEYF. The full variable domain, its missing parts supplied by reference TRBV28 and TRBJ2-4, is DVKVTQSSRYLVKRTGEKVFLECVQDMDHENMFWYRQDPGLGLRLIYFSYDVKMKEKGDIPEGYSVSREKKERFSLILESASTNQTSMYLCASSRGLWEYFGAGTRLSVL.